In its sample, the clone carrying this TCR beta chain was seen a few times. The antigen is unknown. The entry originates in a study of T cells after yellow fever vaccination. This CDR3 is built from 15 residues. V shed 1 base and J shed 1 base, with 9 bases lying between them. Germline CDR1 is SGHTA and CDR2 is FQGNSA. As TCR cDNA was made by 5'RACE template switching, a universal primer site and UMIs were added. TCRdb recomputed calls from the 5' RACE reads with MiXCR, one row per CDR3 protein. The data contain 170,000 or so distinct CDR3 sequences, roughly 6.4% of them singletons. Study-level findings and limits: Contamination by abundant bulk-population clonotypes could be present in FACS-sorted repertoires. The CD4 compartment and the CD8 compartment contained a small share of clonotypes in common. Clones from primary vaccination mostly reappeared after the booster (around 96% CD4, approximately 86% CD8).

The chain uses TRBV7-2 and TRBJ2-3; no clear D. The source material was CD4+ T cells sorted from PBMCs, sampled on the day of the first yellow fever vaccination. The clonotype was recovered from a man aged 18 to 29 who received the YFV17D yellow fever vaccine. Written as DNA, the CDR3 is TGTGCCAGCAGCTTAGTAGTGTTCGGCACAGATACGCAGTATTTT. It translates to CASSLVVFGTDTQYF.